This is a list of T cell receptor beta chains from one sample in a study of blood T cell repertoires in COVID-19. Profiling relied on immunoSEQ multiplex PCR, and the TCRdb table lists in-frame clones only, not all of them. The sample includes around 160,000 clones, around 82% of them seen just once. Source material: PBMCs or T cells enriched from blood (not recorded which). All receptors come from a man aged 35-49 years who had recovered from COVID-19. CDR3s include the opening cysteine and the closing phenylalanine or tryptophan. A D gene is named only where the DNA matches it firmly. The size entry is marked missing in some rows and otherwise reads once, few, many or a size class.

TRBV11-2	TRBD1	TRBJ1-2	.	CASSVQGEYGYTF	TGTGCCAGCAGCGTACAGGGGGAGTATGGCTACACCTTC
TRBV5-1	TRBD2	TRBJ2-3	.	CASSLGLAGGLSIDTQYF	TGCGCCAGCAGCTTGGGACTAGCGGGGGGCCTCTCGATAGATACGCAGTATTTT
TRBV24-1	.	TRBJ2-2	.	CATSDDAKLGIGELFF	TGTGCCACCAGTGATGACGCAAAACTAGGTATCGGGGAGCTGTTTTTT
TRBV12-5	TRBD1	TRBJ2-7	once	CASGPPDRVVLGEQYF	TGTGCTAGTGGTCCCCCGGACAGGGTGGTATTGGGCGAGCAGTACTTC
TRBV11-2	.	TRBJ1-2	.	CASSNTGSSGYTF	TGTGCCAGCAGCAATACCGGTTCCTCGGGCTACACCTTC
TRBV6-4	TRBD2	TRBJ2-3	.	CASSDSKSGGADTQYF	TGTGCCAGCAGTGACTCGAAGAGCGGGGGGGCAGATACGCAGTATTTT
TRBV4-1	.	TRBJ2-2	.	CASSQLGGRTGELFF	TGCGCCAGCAGCCAACTCGGGGGGCGCACCGGGGAGCTGTTTTTT
TRBV7-9	TRBD2	TRBJ2-5	few	CASSPGLGPQETQYF	TGTGCCAGCAGCCCCGGACTAGGTCCACAAGAGACCCAGTACTTC
TRBV5-4	TRBD1	TRBJ1-3	.	CASSRGDSRGNTIYF	TGTGCCAGCAGCCGAGGGGACAGCAGGGGAAACACCATATATTTT
TRBV10-3	TRBD2	TRBJ2-1	once	CASAPGLANNEQFF	TGTGCCTCCGCCCCAGGACTAGCGAACAATGAGCAGTTCTTC
TRBV10-1	.	TRBJ2-1	.	CASSLDTGSYNEQFF	TGCGCCAGCAGCTTGGACACCGGCTCCTACAATGAGCAGTTCTTC
TRBV6-2/TRBV6-3	.	TRBJ2-2	.	CASSTAGNEGPVGELFF	TGTGCCAGCAGTACTGCAGGAAACGAAGGTCCTGTCGGGGAGCTGTTTTTT
TRBV12-3/TRBV12-4	.	TRBJ1-5	.	CASSPPGGPQHF	TGTGCCAGCAGTCCCCCCGGAGGGCCCCAGCATTTT
TRBV5-1	.	TRBJ2-1	.	CASSFPGDGPQFF	TGCGCCAGCAGCTTCCCCGGGGATGGGCCGCAGTTCTTC
TRBV7-3	.	TRBJ1-2	.	CASSLIGRSSGYTF	TGTGCCAGCAGCTTAATCGGTCGGAGCTCAGGCTACACCTTC
TRBV18	TRBD1	TRBJ2-1	.	CASSPVMDRGRNEQFF	TGTGCCAGCTCACCCGTAATGGACAGGGGTAGAAATGAGCAGTTCTTC
TRBV25-1	.	TRBJ1-1	.	CAVLVATEAFF	TGTGCCGTCTTGGTGGCAACTGAAGCTTTCTTT
TRBV9	.	TRBJ2-7	.	CASGDGRWDEQYF	TGTGCCAGCGGGGACGGGAGATGGGACGAGCAGTACTTC
TRBV30	.	TRBJ2-2	medium-sized	CAWSVATGELFF	TGTGCCTGGAGTGTAGCCACCGGGGAGCTGTTTTTT
TRBV5-5	TRBD2	TRBJ2-5	once	CASSGSLAGGLETQYF	TGTGCCAGCAGCGGATCACTAGCGGGGGGGTTGGAGACCCAGTACTTC
TRBV3-1/TRBV3-2	.	TRBJ1-1	few	CASSQDRGTEAFF	TGTGCCAGCAGCCAAGATCGAGGCACTGAAGCTTTCTTT
TRBV9	.	TRBJ1-1	.	CASRSGEGRVDTEAFF	TGTGCCAGCAGAAGTGGGGAGGGGAGGGTGGACACTGAAGCTTTCTTT
TRBV5-6	.	TRBJ1-3	.	CASSFQSGRGGNTIYF	TGTGCCAGCAGCTTCCAGTCGGGCAGGGGTGGAAACACCATATATTTT
TRBV5-1	.	TRBJ1-4	.	CASSPAGGFEKLFF	TGCGCCAGCAGCCCCGCCGGCGGGTTTGAAAAACTGTTTTTT
TRBV30	.	TRBJ1-6	.	CASTRSGDYNSPLHF	TGTGCCTCGACCCGCTCGGGGGATTATAATTCACCCCTCCACTTT
TRBV19	TRBD1	TRBJ1-5	once	CASFKPDRGRQPQHF	TGTGCCAGTTTTAAACCGGACAGGGGTAGGCAGCCCCAGCATTTT
TRBV19	TRBD1	TRBJ1-2	.	CASTQDRTSYGYTF	TGTGCCAGTACACAGGACAGGACATCCTATGGCTACACCTTC
TRBV5-1	.	TRBJ1-2	.	CASSLDERGYTF	TGCGCCAGCAGCTTGGATGAGCGTGGCTACACCTTC
TRBV3-1/TRBV3-2	.	TRBJ1-3	once	CASSQGSGSTIYF	TGTGCCAGCAGCCAAGGGTCCGGTTCCACCATATATTTT
TRBV7-2	.	TRBJ1-5	.	CASSSGVNSNQPQHF	TGTGCCAGCAGCTCGGGAGTGAATAGCAATCAGCCCCAGCATTTT
TRBV11-2	TRBD1	TRBJ2-5	.	CASSLTGTGRGETQYF	TGTGCCAGCAGCCTAACCGGGACAGGGAGGGGGGAGACCCAGTACTTC
TRBV7-3	.	TRBJ2-1	few	CASSLQPWSSYNEQFF	TGTGCCAGCAGCTTACAGCCATGGAGCTCCTACAATGAGCAGTTCTTC
TRBV7-9	.	TRBJ2-6	.	CASSSGRDTSGANVLTF	TGTGCCAGCAGCTCAGGACGGGATACCTCTGGGGCCAACGTCCTGACTTTC
TRBV19	TRBD2	TRBJ2-5	.	CATTHNLAGGVETQYF	TGTGCCACCACCCATAATTTAGCGGGGGGCGTGGAGACCCAGTACTTC
TRBV24-1	.	TRBJ1-1	.	CATSEAGSTEAFF	TGTGCCACCAGTGAGGCAGGTAGCACTGAAGCTTTCTTT